This T cell receptor (beta chain) was retrieved from a study of shared clonotypes between healthy human individuals. General study points: Estimated richness values were generally larger in naive subsets than in memory subsets. In contrast to clonotypes shared by all four donors, non-shared clonotypes had lower generation probabilities. Among donors, sharing of clonotypes was expected to be affected by sequencing depth.

It was into CD45RA+ naive and CD45RA-negative memory subsets that the CD4+ cells were split. Note on this clone: The antigen is not known.

Germline lookup yields CDR1 SQVTM and CDR2 ANQGSEA. The J segment lost 0 bases and the V segment lost 6 bases, leaving 7 bases of the junction unmatched. This CDR3 spans 15 amino acids. Sequencing was performed with immunoSEQ multiplex PCR; in TCRdb, only in-frame clones are kept and a portion is missing. Of 2.5 million or so clones listed, approximately 94% are singletons. The source material was naive CD4+ T cells sorted from blood. Subset: CD45RA+ positively selected. The clonotype originates from a man aged 18 to 29 in good health. The chain carries TRBV29-1 and TRBJ2-3; 9 positions match TRBD2. The CDR3 DNA reads TGCAGCGTCGTCATGACTAGCGGAAGCACAGATACGCAGTATTTT. This encodes CSVVMTSGSTDTQYF.